This TCR beta chain was profiled in a study of PD-1 blockade in classical Hodgkin lymphoma (dated by TCRdb to the early 2020s). With respect to the entire study: Nivolumab dosing was 3 mg/kg intravenously every 2 weeks, continuing until either disease progression or unacceptable toxicity. To define a peripheral blood immune signature of response to PD-1 blockade in classical Hodgkin lymphoma, the study combined TCR beta sequencing with CyTOF. The full study reports these points: The study covered only a single clinical trial cohort, and the causes of the repertoire differences, possibly disease activity or prior therapy, were still not defined. Patients starting nivolumab less than 1 year after ASCT had lower diversity and were excluded from later analyses to avoid confounding by immune reconstitution. Trial patients with a complete response had baseline diversity similar to that of newly diagnosed patients, while partial responders and progressors had significantly lower diversity. Baseline TCR diversity was reported to be lower in newly diagnosed patients than in healthy donors, and even lower in relapsed/refractory patients. CD4+ but not CD8+ TCR diversity rose significantly by C4D1 (p=0.0027 vs p=0.16), most apparent in complete responders (p=0.02).

The Qiagen DNeasy kit was used to extract genomic DNA from unsorted PBMCs and from the negatively selected CD4+ and CD8+ fractions. TCR beta CDR3 regions were amplified by immunoSEQ multiplex PCR using primers annealing to V and J segments. Amplification bias was minimized using a synthetic immune receptor repertoire, and residual bias was removed computationally after sequencing. In the original analysis: Custom Python scripts were used to quantify repertoire diversity as the Shannon entropy index. The unsorted, CD4+ and CD8+ repertoires were each analyzed separately, with the exception of combined analyses, where CD4+ and CD8+ sequences were merged in silico. Clonal expansion was defined as a frequency increase of at least 2-fold after treatment compared with C1D1, and clones undetected at baseline were assigned a pseudocount of 0.5. Singleton clones were defined as clones with 0 or 1 copy at C1D1, and non-singleton clones were defined as clones with 2 or more copies. Clones expanded in unsorted samples were annotated as CD4+, CD8+ or unknown by matching protein sequences in sorted samples from the same patient. Wilcoxon tests on paired samples were used to test changes in diversity from C1D1 to C4D1. TCRdb re-hosts the immuneACCESS table, in-frame sequences only. Its copies lack some clones; in the studies checked, an unresolved V gene accounts for under half of them, and the cause for the rest is not known. The D gene and trimming were derived from the DNA, and the V and J assignments and clone size from that table. The sample table holds 41,000 or so clones, of which about 70% were seen once. The ten largest clones add up to about a fifth of the sample.

This clone was counted a single time. The antigen it binds to is not known. Per-nucleotide qualities are absent, and no much larger clonotype sits a single base away. The junction carries 9 bases between V and J, which are trimmed by 7 bases and 2 bases respectively. Including cysteine and phenylalanine, the CDR3 has 13 amino acids. Only the CDR3 DNA stays, 39 bases, in frame from base 1. CDR1 LNHDA and CDR2 SQIVND were looked up in the germline V gene (reference sequence). The time point tag for this specimen amounts to: cycle 1 day 1 (C1D1), immediately before nivolumab initiation. Every trial patient had relapsed after autologous stem cell transplantation, and cohorts A, B and C differed in prior brentuximab vedotin exposure. The trial cohort comprised approximately 55 patients with relapsed/refractory classical Hodgkin lymphoma whose best overall responses were complete response, partial response or progressive disease. In the multi-cohort phase II CheckMate 205 trial, trial patients received single-agent nivolumab. An independent review committee assessed best overall response by applying the 2007 International Working Group response criteria. Trial PBMCs were obtained immediately prior to nivolumab initiation (C1D1) and on therapy at cycle 2 day 1 and cycle 4 day 1. Peripheral blood was collected in 8 mL Vacutainer Cell Preparation Tubes, from which PBMCs were isolated by centrifugation and then cryopreserved.

The source of this sequence is a human donor with classical Hodgkin lymphoma. The sample in question was peripheral blood mononuclear cells (PBMCs), obtained at baseline. The sequence joins TRBV19 to TRBJ2-4; confidence is insufficient to name the D gene. DNA sequence: TGTGCCAGTAAAAGTAGGACCAAAAACATTCAGTACTTC. This sequence encodes CASKSRTKNIQYF.